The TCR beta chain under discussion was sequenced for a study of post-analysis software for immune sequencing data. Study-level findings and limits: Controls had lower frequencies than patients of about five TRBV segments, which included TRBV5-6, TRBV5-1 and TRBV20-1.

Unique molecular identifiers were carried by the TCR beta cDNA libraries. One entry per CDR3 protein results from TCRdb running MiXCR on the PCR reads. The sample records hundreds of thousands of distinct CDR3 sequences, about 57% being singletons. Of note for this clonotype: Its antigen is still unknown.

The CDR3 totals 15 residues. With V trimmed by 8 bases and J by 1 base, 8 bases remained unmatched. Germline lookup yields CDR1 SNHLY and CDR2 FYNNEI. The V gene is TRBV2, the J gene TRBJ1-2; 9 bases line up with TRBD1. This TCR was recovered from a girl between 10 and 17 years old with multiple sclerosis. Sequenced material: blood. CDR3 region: CASSTGTGSNYGYTF. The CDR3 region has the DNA TGTGCCAGCTCTACCGGGACAGGGAGTAACTATGGCTACACCTTC.